The 14 T cell receptor beta chains listed next were all sequenced from one sample in a study of regulatory T cells in long-lasting Graves disease (dated by TCRdb to the early 2020s). The time point label, as the study defines it: newly diagnosed GD, antithyroid drugs for less than 3 months. RNA was extracted from PBMCs in TRIzol for both TCR sequencing and RNA sequencing. Libraries came from multiplex PCR. Reads for this sample came from an Illumina HiSeq 4000. iRepertoire HTBI primers and Arm-PCR amplification of CDR3 regions were used to construct TCR beta libraries. Clones were called with MiXCR by TCRdb after fastp trimmed the public reads at Q25, and only in-frame beta chains were retained. Identical CDR3 proteins give one entry, which carries the most common genes and DNA. The sample table shows about 220,000 distinct CDR3 sequences, and approximately 20% are seen once. The ten largest make up roughly a fifth of the sample.

The sequencing used peripheral blood mononuclear cells (PBMCs), collected at new diagnosis, from a patient treated with antithyroid drugs. These receptors were collected from a female donor with Graves disease.

This clonotype was counted at least ten times. The rearrangement uses TRBV15 and TRBJ2-7; 9 bases are a match to TRBD2. The CDR3 totals 16 residues. V was clipped by 0 bases and J by 1 base; unmatched bases: 4. The germline V gene has CDR1 LNHNV and CDR2 YYDKDF (reference sequence). As DNA, the CDR3 is TGTGCCACCAGCAGAGATCCGCTAGCGGGATCCTACGAGCAGTACTTC. Encoded protein: CATSRDPLAGSYEQYF.

The chain employs TRBV15 and TRBJ2-1, with 7 bases fitting TRBD2. V lost 3 bases and J lost 6; bases outside the gene matches: 5. The CDR3 has 14 residues. Germline lookup yields CDR1 LNHNV and CDR2 YYDKDF (reference sequence). The CDR3: CATSSGGSSNEQFF. The CDR3 bases are TGTGCCACCAGCAGTGGCGGGAGTAGCAATGAGCAGTTCTTC. The full variable domain, in which reference TRBV15 and TRBJ2-1 provide the parts outside the CDR3, is DAMVIQNPRYQVTQFGKPVTLSCSQTLNHNVMYWYQQKSSQAPKLLFHYYDKDFNNEADTPDNFQSRRPNTSFCFLDIRSPGLGDTAMYLCATSSGGSSNEQFFGPGTRLTVL.

The CDR3 DNA is TGCGCCAGCAGCGCGCGGACAGGATTGAACACTGAAGCTTTCTTT. This sequence encodes CASSARTGLNTEAFF. This sequence joins TRBV5-1 and TRBJ1-1, with 7 bases that match TRBD1. CDR1 and CDR2 (germline): SGHRS, YFSETQ. Trimming cost V 4 bases and J 0 bases; bases outside gene matches: 6. CDR3 size: 15 residues.

In the case of this clonotype: A much larger clonotype is one base distant, so this may be a read error. The rearrangement joins TRBV24-1 to TRBJ2-3; possibly TRBD2 for D (7 bases). Germline assignment: CDR1 KGHDR and CDR2 SFDVKD. V was cut by 7 bases and J by 1 base, with 17 bases left in between. This CDR3 region has 16 residues. The CDR3 DNA sequence: TGTGCCACCAGACCTGGGGGGGGCGGGGGCACAGATACGCAGTATTTT. As protein: CATRPGGGGGTDTQYF.

This clonotype came up many times. The chain uses TRBV28 and TRBJ1-4; 9 nucleotides agree with TRBD1. The CDR3 has 16 amino acids. J was trimmed by 4 bases and V by 4 bases; bases with no gene match: 7. The V gene's germline CDR1 is MDHEN and CDR2 SYDVKM. The chain's CDR3 is CASSSPGTGFNEKLFF. For the CDR3, the DNA is TGTGCCAGCAGTTCCCCCGGGACAGGGTTTAATGAAAAACTGTTTTTT.

The table lists this clonotype with many counts. CDR3 residues: CASRPRTGADIQYF. In nucleotides, the CDR3 is TGTGCCAGCAGACCGAGGACTGGAGCGGACATTCAGTACTTC. This chain connects TRBV28 to TRBJ2-4; D is possibly TRBD2 (5 bases). Trimming stripped 6 bases from V and 8 bases from J, with 17 bases between. The length of the CDR3 is 14 residues. The germline V gene encodes CDR1 MDHEN and CDR2 SYDVKM.

This clonotype was found many times. This CDR3 reads CASSSWYYEQYF. CDR3 coding DNA: TGTGCCAGCAGTTCTTGGTACTACGAGCAGTACTTC. V is TRBV12-3 or TRBV12-4 and J is TRBJ2-7; D unclear. V was cut by 4 bases and J by 3 bases, with 7 bases left in between. The CDR3 is 12 amino acids.

The J gene is TRBJ2-7, the V gene TRBV6-2 or TRBV6-3; 9 bases agree with TRBD1. V shed 5 bases and J 2 bases; nucleotides not matched to a gene: 7. Germline CDR1 MNHEY, CDR2 SVGEGT. The CDR3 sequence is 15 residues long. Here the CDR3 reads CASSPPGQGTYEQYF. Here the CDR3 DNA reads TGTGCCAGCAGTCCCCCGGGACAGGGAACCTACGAGCAGTACTTC.

The gene calls are TRBV7-2 and TRBJ2-2, with 8 positions matching TRBD1. Trimming took 1 base from V and 6 from J; bases not matched to a gene: 10. CDR1 is SGHTA and CDR2 is FQGNSA in the germline V gene. The CDR3 spans 17 residues. CDR3 sequence: CASSLDSGTGSAGELFF. DNA of the CDR3: TGTGCCAGCAGCTTAGACTCCGGGACAGGTAGCGCCGGGGAGCTGTTTTTT. Complete variable domain (other parts from reference TRBV7-2 and TRBJ2-2): GAGVSQSPSNKVTEKGKDVELRCDPISGHTALYWYRQSLGQGLEFLIYFQGNSAPDKSGLPSDRFSAERTGGSVSTLTIQRTQQEDSAVYLCASSLDSGTGSAGELFFGEGSRLTVL.

This chain links TRBV5-6 with TRBJ1-4; 8 nucleotides line up with TRBD1. This CDR3 has 15 residues. Germline CDR1 and CDR2: SGHDT and YYEEEE. J lost 4 bases, V lost 2 bases, and 4 bases had no gene match. CDR3 in DNA: TGTGCCAGCAGCTTCGGACAGGGTATTAATGAAAAACTGTTTTTT. It encodes CASSFGQGINEKLFF. The full variable domain, completed using reference TRBV5-6 and TRBJ1-4, is DAGVTQSPTHLIKTRGQQVTLRCSPKSGHDTVSWYQQALGQGPQFIFQYYEEEERQRGNFPDRFSGHQFPNYSSELNVNALLLGDSALYLCASSFGQGINEKLFFGSGTQLSVL.

This clonotype was found many times. The chain is built from TRBV7-3 and TRBJ1-1, with D perhaps matching TRBD1 (6 bases). Trimming removed 2 bases from V and 10 bases from J, with 14 bases in between. The CDR3 is made up of 13 amino acids. The germline CDR1 and CDR2 sequences are SGHTA and FQGTGA. For the CDR3, the DNA is TGTGCCAGCAGCTTACTCGAGGGGGAGAGAGCTTTCTTT. This encodes CASSLLEGERAFF.

In this sample, this clonotype turned up many times. The chain recombines TRBV6-1 with TRBJ2-7; 7 bases map to TRBD1. This CDR3 has 13 amino acids. CDR1 and CDR2 (germline): MNHNS, SASEGT. V gave up 5 bases and J gave up 3 bases; unmatched junction bases: 4. CDR3 loop: CASSRGQDYEQYF. In DNA, the CDR3 is TGTGCCAGCAGTCGAGGACAGGACTACGAGCAGTACTTC.

In this sample, this clonotype turned up many times. The rearrangement uses TRBV20-1 and TRBJ2-1, with 8 bases identical to TRBD2. Germline V gives CDR1 DFQATT, CDR2 SNEGSKA (reference sequence). V lost 4 bases, J lost 10 bases, and 15 bases stayed unmatched. The CDR3 totals 15 residues. The CDR3 sequence is CSATFTSGIPREQFF. In DNA form, the CDR3 reads TGCAGTGCTACCTTTACTAGCGGTATTCCGCGCGAGCAGTTCTTC.

This clonotype appeared many times. The genes are TRBV2 and TRBJ2-7; no reliable D call. Germline CDR1 is SNHLY and CDR2 is FYNNEI. This CDR3 is built from 12 residues. V was shortened by 3 bases and J by 6 bases, with 9 bases between the two germline ends. The CDR3: CASSDARGEQYF. CDR3 in DNA: TGTGCCAGCAGTGACGCGCGTGGCGAGCAGTACTTC.